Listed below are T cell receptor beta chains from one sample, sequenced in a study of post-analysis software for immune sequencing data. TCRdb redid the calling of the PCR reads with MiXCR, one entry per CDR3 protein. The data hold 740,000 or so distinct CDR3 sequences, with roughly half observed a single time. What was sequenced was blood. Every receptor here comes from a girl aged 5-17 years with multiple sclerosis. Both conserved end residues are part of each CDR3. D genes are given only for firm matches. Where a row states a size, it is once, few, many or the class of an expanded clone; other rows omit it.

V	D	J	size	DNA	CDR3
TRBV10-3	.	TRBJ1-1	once	TGTGCCATCAGCGCGGCGGCGGTGAACACTGAAGCTTTCTTT	CAISAAAVNTEAFF
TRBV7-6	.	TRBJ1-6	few	TGTGCCAGCAGCAACAGGGCGGGCAATTCACCCCTCCACTTT	CASSNRAGNSPLHF
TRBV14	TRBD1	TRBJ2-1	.	TGTGCCAGCAGCCCGTGGACAGGGCATAGCTCCTACAATGAGCAGTTCTTC	CASSPWTGHSSYNEQFF
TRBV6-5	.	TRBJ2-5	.	TGTGCCAGCAGTTATTGGGGAGAGCAGTACTTC	CASSYWGEQYF
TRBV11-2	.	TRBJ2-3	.	TGTGCCAGCAGGTCGTGGGCGGGGACAGATACGCAGTATTTT	CASRSWAGTDTQYF
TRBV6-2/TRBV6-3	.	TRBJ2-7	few	TGTGCCAGCAGTTTTAGCGGCAATGAGCAGTACTTC	CASSFSGNEQYF
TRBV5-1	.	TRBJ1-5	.	TGCGCCAGCAGCTTGTCTTTGGTAGGAGAGGGCAATCAGCCCCAGCATTTT	CASSLSLVGEGNQPQHF
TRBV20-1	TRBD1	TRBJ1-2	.	TGCAGTGCTGTAAATAGGGACAGCTATCTATCCGGCTACACCTTC	CSAVNRDSYLSGYTF
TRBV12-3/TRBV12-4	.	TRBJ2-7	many	TGTGCCAGCAGTCTCGGCAACTACGAGCAGTACTTC	CASSLGNYEQYF
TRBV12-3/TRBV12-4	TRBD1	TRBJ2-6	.	TGTGCCAGCAGTGCGCCGGGACAGGGGTCCGGGGCCAACGTCCTGACTTTC	CASSAPGQGSGANVLTF
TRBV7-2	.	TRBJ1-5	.	TGTGCCACTCAGATAGGGATGAACGTTCAGCCCCAGCATTTT	CATQIGMNVQPQHF
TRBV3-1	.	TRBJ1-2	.	TGTGCCAGCAGCCAAGGACCCGGGAAGGGCTACACCTTC	CASSQGPGKGYTF